What follows describes a single T cell receptor beta chain. The antigen remains unidentified. Documented treatment: roughly nine-day PBMC culture with coronavirus spike peptide pools or control peptides (ViraFEST assay). According to the study, CD4+ T cells from the unexposed donor were gathered ahead of the COVID-19 pandemic (2011-2018). With the Oncomine TCR Beta short-read assay, DNA from cultured CD4+ T cells was sequenced. TCRdb called the PCR reads again in MiXCR, with one record for every CDR3 protein. The sample shows 7,000 to 10,000 distinct CDR3 sequences, more than 40% of them seen only once. The entry originates in a study of vaccination and CD4 T cells after COVID-19. Study-level background: Two of the convalescents were Hispanic, and convalescents were six males and four females.

Sequenced sample: CD4+ T cells from blood, cultured in vitro. This TCR was recovered from a human donor in good health.

The CDR3 protein is CASSLGGGGRREQFF. The CDR3 DNA sequence: TGTGCCAGCAGCTTAGGCGGGGGGGGGCGACGTGAGCAGTTCTTC. The genes are TRBV11-3 and TRBJ2-1, with 9 nucleotides matching TRBD2. V lost 1 base and J lost 9; bases outside the gene matches: 7. CDR3 length: 15 amino acids. In germline, CDR1 is SGHNT, CDR2 YENEEA. The entire variable domain, with the rest obtained from reference TRBV11-3 and TRBJ2-1, is as follows: EAGVVQSPRYKIIEKKQPVAFWCNPISGHNTLYWYLQNLGQGPELLIRYENEEAVDDSQLPKDRFSAERLKGVDSTLKIQPAELGDSAVYLCASSLGGGGRREQFFGPGTRLTVL.